This T cell receptor beta chain was identified in a study of response to subunit inactivated influenza vaccine (dated by TCRdb to 2016 to 2019). About the study as a whole: Deep quantitative T cell receptor repertoire profiling was used in the study to track responses to a trivalent subunit inactivated influenza vaccine. Points the paper makes about the study in general: The authors proposed that each seasonal influenza vaccination may bring in only a limited number of new T cells.

About this clonotype itself: The target of this receptor is not known. No base-level quality is on record; no much larger clone is a single base apart.

Library generation was performed with RT-PCR. TCRdb records Illumina HiSeq 2500 as the sequencer. TCRdb itself trimmed the public reads at Q25 with fastp, ran MiXCR and retained productive beta chains. A single entry per CDR3 protein holds the most common genes and DNA from its merged rows. The sample table shows roughly 760,000 distinct CDR3 sequences, and around 21% are seen once. About 10% of the sample is taken by the ten largest. The TCR originated in a man aged 50 to 60 who received an inactivated influenza vaccine. Donor details come from another sample of the same person, matched by shared clones. Source: PBMCs from blood, taken more than 4 days after vaccination.

The nucleotide sequence reads as follows: TGTGCCAGCAGCCAAGGTGTGCGTGAAGGGGCCCTCCACTTT. The translation is CASSQGVREGALHF. The chain is encoded by TRBV3-1 joined to TRBJ1-6; D gene: possibly TRBD1, on 5 matching bases. V is pared back by 1 base and J by 14 bases, with 15 bases lying between the germline termini. CDR1 LGHDT and CDR2 YNNKEL are derived from the germline V gene (reference sequence). The CDR3, cysteine through phenylalanine, is 14 amino acids long. The read is trimmed to its CDR3 DNA, 42 bases read in frame from base 1.